The clone carrying this T cell receptor (beta chain) was observed a single time. The antigen is undetermined. V lost 4 bases to trimming and J lost 2 bases; unmatched junction nucleotides: 7. The CDR3 runs to 15 residues. CDR1 and CDR2 (germline): GTSNPN, SVGIG (reference sequence). Sequencing used immunoSEQ multiplex PCR; TCRdb keeps in-frame clones, though not all of them. The sample records about 110,000 clones, less than 95% being singletons. Second-dose recipients at about 4 or about 12 weeks were treated as one pooled group. The data are from a study of T cell responses to AZD1222 COVID-19 vaccine. General study findings and limits: The study sampled repertoires only after the peak T cell response. Spike as a whole was targeted by vaccine-associated CD4 TCRs, dominant at 160-218 and 743-854. White British people made up most donors, females outnumbered males, and clonal diversity was possibly underestimated.

V gene TRBV30 combines with J gene TRBJ2-7; 11 nucleotides agree with TRBD2. The sequence derives from an adult who received the AZD1222 COVID-19 vaccine. The specimen was peripheral blood, collected 28 days after the second AZD1222 dose. Written as DNA, the CDR3 is TGTGCCTGGACAGTACTTAGCGGGGGGGCCTACGAGCAGTACTTC. Translating it yields CAWTVLSGGAYEQYF.